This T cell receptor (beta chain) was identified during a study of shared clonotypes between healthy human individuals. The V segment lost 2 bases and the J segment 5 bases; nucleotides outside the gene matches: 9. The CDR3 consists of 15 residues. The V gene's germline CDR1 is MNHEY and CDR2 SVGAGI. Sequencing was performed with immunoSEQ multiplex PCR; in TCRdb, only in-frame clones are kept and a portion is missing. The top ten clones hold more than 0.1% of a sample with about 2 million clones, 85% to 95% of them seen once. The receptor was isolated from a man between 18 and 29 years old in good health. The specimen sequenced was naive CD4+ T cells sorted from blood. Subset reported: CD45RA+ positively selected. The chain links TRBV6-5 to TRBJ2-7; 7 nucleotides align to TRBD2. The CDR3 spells CASSYTWGEGHEQYF. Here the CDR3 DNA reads TGTGCCAGCAGTTACACTTGGGGGGAGGGGCACGAGCAGTACTTC.